Below are 23 T cell receptor beta chains sequenced from a single sample in a study of blood T cell repertoires in COVID-19. The assay was immunoSEQ multiplex PCR, and TCRdb's table has in-frame clones only and misses some. The sample shows 200,000 to 250,000 clones, 84% of them seen only once. Sample: peripheral blood. The source is a woman in her fifties or sixties who had recovered from COVID-19.

This chain uses TRBV9 with TRBJ2-4; weak D call: TRBD1 (6 bases). The CDR3 is made up of 15 amino acids. V lost 3 bases to trimming and J lost 8 bases, with 18 bases between them. Germline V gives CDR1 SGDLS, CDR2 YYNGEE. The CDR3 sequence: CASSARTDFEDIQYF. The CDR3 coding sequence is TGTGCCAGCAGCGCCCGGACAGACTTCGAGGACATTCAGTACTTC.

The rearrangement links TRBV7-9 to TRBJ2-4; D call uncertain. The ends were cut back, 4 bases at V and 6 bases at J, with 4 bases in the middle. Germline CDR1 is SEHNR and CDR2 is FQNEAQ (reference sequence). The CDR3 extends over 11 amino acids. The DNA of the CDR3 is TGTGCCAGCAGCTCGGGAAACATTCAGTACTTC. Its translation is CASSSGNIQYF.

The chain uses TRBV3-1 (or the pseudogene TRBV3-2) and TRBJ2-3; D perhaps matches TRBD1 (5 bases). This CDR3 has 16 amino acids. CDR1 is LGHDT and CDR2 is YNNKEL in the germline V gene (reference sequence). V was shortened by 0 bases and J by 4 bases, with 14 bases between the two germline ends. The CDR3 sequence: CASSQEGRLTPDTQYF. CDR3 nucleotides: TGTGCCAGCAGCCAAGAGGGGCGCTTGACACCAGATACGCAGTATTTT.

The chain couples TRBV29-1 to TRBJ2-3; TRBD1 aligns across 11 bases. Trimming removed 7 bases from V and 4 bases from J; junction bases left unmatched: 7. The germline V gene has CDR1 SQVTM and CDR2 ANQGSEA. The CDR3 covers 14 residues. CDR3 loop: CSGFGDRGADTQYF. As DNA, the CDR3 is TGCAGCGGTTTTGGGGACAGGGGGGCAGATACGCAGTATTTT.

The chain combines TRBV29-1 with TRBJ1-2, with D possibly matching TRBD1 (6 bases). Germline lookup yields CDR1 SQVTM and CDR2 ANQGSEA. There are 14 residues in the CDR3. Trimming took 7 bases from V and 1 from J, leaving 16 bases between them. This CDR3 reads CSAIPTGLNYGYTF. For the CDR3, the DNA is TGCAGCGCGATACCGACAGGCCTTAACTATGGCTACACCTTC. Filled out from reference TRBV29-1 and TRBJ1-2, the complete variable domain reads SAVISQKPSRDICQRGTSLTIQCQVDSQVTMMFWYRQQPGQSLTLIATANQGSEATYESGFVIDKFPISRPNLTFSTLTVSNMSPEDSSIYLCSAIPTGLNYGYTFGSGTRLTVV.

The chain employs TRBV12-3 or TRBV12-4 and TRBJ1-1, with D perhaps matching TRBD1 (5 bases). The V end was cut by 6 bases, the J end by 10 bases, with 15 bases between. The CDR3 covers 12 residues. CDR3 sequence (DNA): TGTGCCAGCAGGAACAGGCTACTCGCAGCTTTCTTT. Amino acids: CASRNRLLAAFF.

This chain joins TRBV7-2 and TRBJ1-2, with 9 bases matching TRBD1. Looked up from germline, CDR1 is SGHTA and CDR2 is FQGNSA. V shed 5 bases, J shed 6 bases, and the junction held 4 bases outside the gene matches. The CDR3 runs to 13 residues. In nucleotides, the CDR3 is TGTGCCAGCAGCATAAGACAGGGGGATGGCTACACCTTC. Translated, it gives CASSIRQGDGYTF.

The chain joins TRBV3-1 (or the pseudogene TRBV3-2) to TRBJ2-3; 9 bases line up with TRBD2. J lost 3 bases, V lost 5 bases, and 3 bases had no gene match. This CDR3 has 14 amino acids. In germline, CDR1 is LGHDT, CDR2 YNNKEL (reference sequence). CDR3 nucleotides: TGTGCCAGCAGCAGACTAGCGGATACAGATACGCAGTATTTT. Encoded protein: CASSRLADTDTQYF.

V gene TRBV5-1 combines with J gene TRBJ1-2, with D perhaps TRBD1 (5 bases). This CDR3 has 14 residues. The V and J ends lost 0 bases and 4 bases respectively, with 10 bases between them. The V gene's germline CDR1 is SGHRS and CDR2 YFSETQ. CDR3 region: CASSLAGRGYGYTF. The CDR3 coding sequence is TGCGCCAGCAGCTTGGCCGGAAGGGGCTATGGCTACACCTTC.

The chain employs TRBV12-3 or TRBV12-4 and TRBJ2-1; 8 nucleotides line up with TRBD1. This CDR3 is 12 amino acids long. The junction had 9 bases not matched to a gene; V was cut back by 5 bases and J by 15 bases. CDR3 region: CASSQARGQGFF. CDR3 DNA: TGTGCCAGCAGTCAGGCCAGGGGGCAAGGGTTCTTC.

This clone was observed a single time. This sequence joins TRBV19 and TRBJ1-1; D perhaps matches TRBD1 (6 bases). V gave up 4 bases and J gave up 0 bases, with 15 bases separating them. Looked up from germline, CDR1 is LNHDA and CDR2 is SQIVND (reference sequence). This CDR3 comprises 16 residues. The CDR3 region has the DNA TGTGCCAGTAGTACCCTAGCGGGGGCGATGAACACTGAAGCTTTCTTT. This codes for CASSTLAGAMNTEAFF.

The chain carries TRBV18 and TRBJ1-4, with 8 bases fitting TRBD1. Trimming at V came to 6 bases and at J to 5 bases, leaving 8 bases not matched to a gene. In germline, CDR1 is KGHSH, CDR2 LQKENI. This CDR3 spans 15 amino acids. The CDR3 here is CASSNGQGRNEKLFF. The CDR3 DNA reads as TGTGCCAGCTCCAACGGACAGGGAAGGAATGAAAAACTGTTTTTT.

CDR3 DNA sequence: TGTGCCAGCTCACCACCCACAACCTACGAGCAGTACTTC. Translating it yields CASSPPTTYEQYF. The V gene is TRBV18, the J gene TRBJ2-7, with no clear D. CDR1 and CDR2 (germline): KGHSH, LQKENI. This CDR3 has 13 residues. The V end lost 0 bases, the J end lost 2 bases, and 5 bases lay between the germline ends. The full variable domain, rest sourced from reference TRBV18 and TRBJ2-7, is NAGVMQNPRHLVRRRGQEARLRCSPMKGHSHVYWYRQLPEEGLKFMVYLQKENIIDESGMPKERFSAEFPKEGPSILRIQQVVRGDSAAYFCASSPPTTYEQYFGPGTRLTVT.

V is TRBV27 and J is TRBJ1-1, with TRBD1 matching 10 bases. J lost 6 bases, V lost 1 base, and 8 bases had no gene match. The CDR3 is 16 amino acids. Germline CDR1 and CDR2: MNHEY and SMNVEV (reference sequence). The CDR3, as DNA: TGTGCCAGCAGTTTATATGGGGACAGGGGATTTCCTGAAGCTTTCTTT. Residues: CASSLYGDRGFPEAFF.

The chain carries TRBV12-3 or TRBV12-4 and TRBJ2-3; no clear D. This CDR3 contains 12 residues. V gave up 3 bases and J gave up 5 bases, with 6 bases separating them. The CDR3 DNA sequence: TGTGCCAGCAGTTTTCAGGAAGATACGCAGTATTTT. Translation gives CASSFQEDTQYF.

The rearrangement uses TRBV4-1 and TRBJ2-5, with D maybe TRBD2 (5 bases). The V end was cut by 4 bases, the J end by 2 bases, with 17 bases between. The CDR3 sequence is 16 residues long. CDR1 is MGHRA, CDR2 YSYEKL, per germline. CDR3 sequence: CASSPLNTDLQETQYF. The CDR3 DNA follows: TGCGCCAGCAGCCCCCTAAACACGGACTTGCAAGAGACCCAGTACTTC.

The J gene is TRBJ1-6, the V gene TRBV7-8; a weak D match, TRBD1 (5 bases). CDR1 and CDR2 from the germline V gene are SGHVS and FQNEAQ. Trimming pared 3 bases from V and 8 bases from J, leaving 11 bases between. This CDR3 contains 14 residues. In DNA form, the CDR3 reads TGTGCCAGCAGCTTTGACAGCGTTCATTCACCCCTCCACTTT. Its translation: CASSFDSVHSPLHF. Full variable domain (outside the CDR3, taken from reference TRBV7-8 and TRBJ1-6): GAGVSQSPRYKVAKRGQDVALRCDPISGHVSLFWYQQALGQGPEFLTYFQNEAQLDKSGLPSDRFFAERPEGSVSTLKIQRTQQEDSAVYLCASSFDSVHSPLHFGNGTRLTVT.

The chain is built from TRBV5-1 and TRBJ1-2; 7 nucleotides match TRBD1. CDR1 is SGHRS and CDR2 is YFSETQ in the germline V gene. This CDR3 contains 15 residues. V dropped 0 bases and J dropped 3; count of bases not matched to a gene: 5. The CDR3 nucleotides read TGCGCCAGCAGCTTGGCTGCAGGGGGATACTATGGCTACACCTTC. Protein sequence: CASSLAAGGYYGYTF.

The rearrangement links TRBV2 to TRBJ1-2, with D hard to call. Trimming pared 2 bases from V and 4 bases from J, leaving 11 bases between. Germline V gene data show CDR1 as SNHLY and CDR2 as FYNNEI. The CDR3 is made up of 14 amino acids. CDR3 sequence (DNA): TGTGCCAGCAGTGAACGACGGGGAAGCTATGGCTACACCTTC. It translates to CASSERRGSYGYTF.

The chain links TRBV5-5 to TRBJ2-1; 9 positions match TRBD2. The CDR3 length is 20 residues. The V and J ends lost 4 bases and 1 base, in that order; junction bases with no gene match: 18. Germline V lookup: CDR1 SGHKS, CDR2 YYEKEE (reference sequence). CDR3 DNA: TGTGCCAGCAGCGCCGGGACTAGCTGGGGTCGGACCAGGTCCTACAATGAGCAGTTCTTC. The encoded protein is CASSAGTSWGRTRSYNEQFF.

The V and J genes are TRBV10-3 and TRBJ2-1; D possibly corresponds to TRBD2 (6 bases). Per germline, CDR1 ENHRY and CDR2 SYGVKD. Trimming removed 3 bases from V and 3 bases from J, with 9 bases in between. There are 14 residues in the CDR3. As DNA, the CDR3 is TGTGCCATCAGTGATACTAGCCGCTACAATGAGCAGTTCTTC. This gives the protein CAISDTSRYNEQFF.

The chain employs TRBV13 and TRBJ2-5; TRBD1 aligns across 7 bases. V lost 4 bases to trimming and J lost 3 bases; unmatched junction nucleotides: 8. Germline V gives CDR1 PRHDT, CDR2 FYEKMQ (reference sequence). The CDR3 runs to 15 residues. CDR3 coding DNA: TGTGCCAGCAGCTCCGCTCAGGGGGTGAAAGAGACCCAGTACTTC. As protein: CASSSAQGVKETQYF.

V is TRBV28 and J is TRBJ1-1, with D possibly matching TRBD1 (5 bases). The V end was cut by 7 bases, the J end by 0 bases, with 15 bases between. Germline V gives CDR1 MDHEN, CDR2 SYDVKM. This CDR3 spans 15 amino acids. The CDR3 coding sequence is TGTGCCAGCAAGGAGACAGTTAAGATGAACACTGAAGCTTTCTTT. It translates to CASKETVKMNTEAFF.